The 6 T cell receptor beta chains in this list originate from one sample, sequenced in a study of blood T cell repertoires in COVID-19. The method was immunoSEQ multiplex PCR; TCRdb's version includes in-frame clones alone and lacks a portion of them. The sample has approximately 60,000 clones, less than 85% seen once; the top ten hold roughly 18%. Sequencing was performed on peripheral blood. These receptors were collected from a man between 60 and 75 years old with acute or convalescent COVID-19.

The CDR3 DNA follows: TGCGCCAGCAGCCCGCCGACAGGGGTCATGCCTGAAGCTTTCTTT. Its protein product is CASSPPTGVMPEAFF. V and J are TRBV5-1 and TRBJ1-1, with 8 bases lining up with TRBD1. Germline V gene lookup returns CDR1 SGHRS and CDR2 YFSETQ. The CDR3 is 15 amino acids. The V gene end was trimmed by 4 bases and the J gene end by 6 bases; junction bases not matched to a gene: 11.

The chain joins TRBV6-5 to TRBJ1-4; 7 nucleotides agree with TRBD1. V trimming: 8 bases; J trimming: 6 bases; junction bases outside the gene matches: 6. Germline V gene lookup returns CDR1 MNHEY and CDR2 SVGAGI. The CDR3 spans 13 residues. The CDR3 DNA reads TGTGCCAGCCATACGGGGACAGATGAAAAACTGTTTTTT. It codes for CASHTGTDEKLFF.

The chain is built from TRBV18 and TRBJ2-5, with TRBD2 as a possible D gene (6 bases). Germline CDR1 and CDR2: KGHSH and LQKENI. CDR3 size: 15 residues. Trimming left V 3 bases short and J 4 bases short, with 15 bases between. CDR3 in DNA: TGTGCCAGCTCACCCCCCCGGGCGGGGATAGAGACCCAGTACTTC. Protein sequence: CASSPPRAGIETQYF.

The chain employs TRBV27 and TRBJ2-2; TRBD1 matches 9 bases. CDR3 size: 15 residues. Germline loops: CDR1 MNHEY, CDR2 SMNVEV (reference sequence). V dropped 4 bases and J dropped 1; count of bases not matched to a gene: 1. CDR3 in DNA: TGTGCCAGCAGTTGGGGACAGGGGAACACCGGGGAGCTGTTTTTT. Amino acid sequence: CASSWGQGNTGELFF.

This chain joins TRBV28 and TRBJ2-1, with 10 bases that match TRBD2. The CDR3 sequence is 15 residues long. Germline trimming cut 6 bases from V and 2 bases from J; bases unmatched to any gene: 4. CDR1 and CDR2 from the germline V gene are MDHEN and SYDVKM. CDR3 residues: CASRPGLAPYNEQFF. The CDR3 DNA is TGTGCCAGCAGGCCGGGACTAGCGCCCTACAATGAGCAGTTCTTC.

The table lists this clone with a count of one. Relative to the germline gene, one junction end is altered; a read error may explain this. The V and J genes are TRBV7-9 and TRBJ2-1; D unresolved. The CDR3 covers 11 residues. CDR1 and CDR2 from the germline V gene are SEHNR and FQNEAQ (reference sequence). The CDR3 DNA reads TGTGCCAGCAGCTCCTCCAATGAGCAGTTCTTC. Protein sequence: CASSSSNEQFF.